Sequencing of this TCR beta chain was carried out in a study of glioma-infiltrating T cells after dendritic cell vaccination. Study-level background: Three intradermal dendritic cell vaccine injections were given every two weeks.

This clone was seen many times. Its specificity is not known. The CDR3 loop spans 11 amino acids. Trimming took 0 bases from V and 7 from J, leaving 5 bases between them. CDR1 and CDR2 from the germline V gene are SGHNT and YYREEE (reference sequence). Study conclusions and caveats: Higher TCR clonality did not directly relate to longer survival.

Sequencing was performed with immunoSEQ multiplex PCR; in TCRdb, only in-frame clones are kept and a portion is missing. The sample has some 100,000 clones; more than 75% are singletons. The rearrangement joins TRBV5-4 to TRBJ2-7; the D gene is possibly TRBD1 (5 bases). This TCR came from a human donor with glioblastoma. The material was blood, obtained before dendritic cell vaccination. The CDR3 coding sequence is TGTGCCAGCAGCTTGGAGGGGGAGCAGTACTTC. As protein: CASSLEGEQYF. The whole variable domain, filled in from reference TRBV5-4 and TRBJ2-7, reads ETGVTQSPTHLIKTRGQQVTLRCSSQSGHNTVSWYQQALGQGPQFIFQYYREEENGRGNFPPRFSGLQFPNYSSELNVNALELDDSALYLCASSLEGEQYFGPGTRLTVT.